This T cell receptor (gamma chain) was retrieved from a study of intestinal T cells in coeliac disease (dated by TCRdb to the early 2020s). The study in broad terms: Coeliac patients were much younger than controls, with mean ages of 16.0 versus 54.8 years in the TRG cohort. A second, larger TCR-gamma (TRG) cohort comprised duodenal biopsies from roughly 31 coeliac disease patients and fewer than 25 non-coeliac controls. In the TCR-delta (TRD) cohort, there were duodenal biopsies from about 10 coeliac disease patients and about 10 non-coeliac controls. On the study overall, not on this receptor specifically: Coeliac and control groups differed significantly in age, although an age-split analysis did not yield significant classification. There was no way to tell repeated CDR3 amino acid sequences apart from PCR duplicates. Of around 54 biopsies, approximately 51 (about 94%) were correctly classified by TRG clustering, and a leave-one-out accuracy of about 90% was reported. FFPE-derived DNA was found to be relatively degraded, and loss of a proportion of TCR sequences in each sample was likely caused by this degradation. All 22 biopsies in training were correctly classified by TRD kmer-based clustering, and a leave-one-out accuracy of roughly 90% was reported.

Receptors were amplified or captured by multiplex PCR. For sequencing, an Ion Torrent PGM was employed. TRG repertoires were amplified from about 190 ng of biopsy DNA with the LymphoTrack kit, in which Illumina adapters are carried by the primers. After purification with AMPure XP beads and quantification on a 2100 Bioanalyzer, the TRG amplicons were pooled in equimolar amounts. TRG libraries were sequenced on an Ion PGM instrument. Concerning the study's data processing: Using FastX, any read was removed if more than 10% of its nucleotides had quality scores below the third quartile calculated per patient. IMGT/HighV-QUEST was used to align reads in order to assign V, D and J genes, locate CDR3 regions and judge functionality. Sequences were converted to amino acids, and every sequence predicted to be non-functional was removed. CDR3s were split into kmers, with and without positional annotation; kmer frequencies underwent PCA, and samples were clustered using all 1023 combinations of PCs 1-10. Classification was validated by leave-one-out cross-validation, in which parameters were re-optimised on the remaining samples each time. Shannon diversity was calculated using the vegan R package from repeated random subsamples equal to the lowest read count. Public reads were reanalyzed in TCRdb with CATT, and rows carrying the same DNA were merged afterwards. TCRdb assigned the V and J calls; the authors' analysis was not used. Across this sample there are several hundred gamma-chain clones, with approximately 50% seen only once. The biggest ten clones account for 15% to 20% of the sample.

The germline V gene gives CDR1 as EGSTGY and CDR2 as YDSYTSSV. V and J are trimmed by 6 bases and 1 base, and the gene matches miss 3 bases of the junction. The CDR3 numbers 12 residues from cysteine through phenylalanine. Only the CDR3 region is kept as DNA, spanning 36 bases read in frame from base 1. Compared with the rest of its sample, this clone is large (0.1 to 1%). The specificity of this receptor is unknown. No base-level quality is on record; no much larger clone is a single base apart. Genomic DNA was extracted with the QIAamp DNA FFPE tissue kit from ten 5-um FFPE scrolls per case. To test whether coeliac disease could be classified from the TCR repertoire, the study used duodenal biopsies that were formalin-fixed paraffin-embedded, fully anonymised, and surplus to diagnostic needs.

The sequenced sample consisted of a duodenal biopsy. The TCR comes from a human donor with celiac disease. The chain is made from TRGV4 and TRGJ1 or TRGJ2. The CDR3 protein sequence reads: CATWPNYYKKLF. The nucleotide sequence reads TGTGCCACCTGGCCCAATTATTATAAGAAACTCTTT.